These 5 T cell receptor beta chains were sequenced from one sample in a study of blood T cell repertoires in COVID-19. Assay used: immunoSEQ multiplex PCR; TCRdb lists only in-frame clones, some missing. The data hold over 120,000 clones, with about 75% observed a single time. The sample taken for sequencing was PBMCs or T cells enriched from blood (not recorded which). Receptors originate from a woman in her forties or fifties who had recovered from COVID-19.

The gene calls are TRBV28 and TRBJ2-7; 7 nucleotides agree with TRBD1. Losses at the gene ends were 3 bases for V and 0 bases for J; bases not matched to a gene: 5. The germline V gene has CDR1 MDHEN and CDR2 SYDVKM. The CDR3 extends over 15 amino acids. CDR3 nucleotides: TGTGCCAGCAGTTTTACAGGGGCAATCTCCTACGAGCAGTACTTC. Protein product: CASSFTGAISYEQYF.

The CDR3 DNA reads as TGTGCCAGCAGTTACTCCGGCAGGGGGCTCGGAAACACCATATATTTT. The encoded protein is CASSYSGRGLGNTIYF. The V gene is TRBV6-5, the J gene TRBJ1-3, with 8 nucleotides matching TRBD1. There are 16 residues in the CDR3. Germline V gene sequence: CDR1 MNHEY, CDR2 SVGAGI. J gave up 4 bases and V 0 bases, and 5 bases lay outside the gene matches.

A few counts support this clone. The gene calls are TRBV5-1 and TRBJ2-1; 7 bases are a match to TRBD2. This CDR3 has 15 residues. V shed 4 bases, J shed 7 bases, and the junction held 11 bases outside the gene matches. CDR1 is SGHRS and CDR2 is YFSETQ in the germline V gene. CDR3: CASSLTSVGGNEQFF. CDR3 nucleotide sequence: TGCGCCAGCAGCCTTACTAGCGTCGGGGGTAATGAGCAGTTCTTC.

As regards this clone: The same CDR3 arises from other DNA sequences in this sample as well. The chain couples TRBV9 to TRBJ2-7; D is ambiguous. This CDR3 contains 12 residues. Per germline, CDR1 SGDLS and CDR2 YYNGEE. V was clipped by 3 bases and J by 0 bases, with 4 bases between them. CDR3 in amino acids: CASSGSSYEQYF. The CDR3 bases are TGTGCCAGCAGCGGTAGCTCCTACGAGCAGTACTTC.

The chain combines TRBV5-1 with TRBJ1-6; the D is unclear. The CDR3 loop spans 13 amino acids. V shed 5 bases and J shed 0 bases, with 3 bases lying between them. The germline V gene encodes CDR1 SGHRS and CDR2 YFSETQ. CDR3 sequence reads: CASRSSYNSPLHF. CDR3 nucleotide sequence: TGCGCCAGCAGGAGCTCCTATAATTCACCCCTCCACTTT.